This TCR beta chain was sequenced during a study of T-cell memory formation after mild COVID-19. The study's findings and limits: There were some responding clones in pre-infection memory, which suggested that cross-reactive memory had joined. Later expanders leaned CD4+, whereas clones that contracted between day 15 and 85 were balanced CD4/CD8. The main location of contracting CD4+ clones was CM and EM, and that of contracting CD8+ clones was EMRA.

This clonotype was counted a few times. Its matching antigen is unknown. Each CDR3 protein is one row after TCRdb ran MiXCR on the 5' RACE reads. The table has some 490,000 distinct CDR3 sequences, around a sixth seen once; the top ten hold 9% to 15%. V lost 1 base and J lost 13, with 11 bases in between. The germline V gene has CDR1 SGHTA and CDR2 FQGNSA. CDR3 length: 12 residues. The chain recombines TRBV7-2 with TRBJ2-1; D is possibly TRBD1 (6 bases). This receptor was identified in an adult woman who had mild COVID-19 (a few samples of this study predate the infection). Cell type and time point are not known. Input material: PBMCs or a T cell subset sorted from them (not recorded which). DNA of the CDR3: TGTGCCAGCAGCTTAGAATACAGGGCCCAGTTCTTC. Translated, it gives CASSLEYRAQFF.